The 13 T cell receptor beta chains below were found in one sample sequenced in a study of shared clonotypes between healthy human individuals. Profiled with immunoSEQ multiplex PCR; TCRdb holds only in-frame clones, not every one. The sample yields 650,000 to 750,000 clones, 55% to 75% seen once. Sequencing was performed on memory CD4+ T cells sorted from blood. Subset: CD45RA-negative fraction. The source is a woman aged 25-40 years in good health.

Notes on this clone: Different DNA sequences within this sample yield the same CDR3. The J gene is TRBJ2-1, the V gene TRBV18; the D is unclear. The CDR3 consists of 13 residues. The germline gives CDR1 KGHSH, CDR2 LQKENI. V was clipped by 3 bases and J by 4 bases, with 7 bases between them. The CDR3 sequence is CASSPASYNEQFF. In DNA form, the CDR3 reads TGTGCCAGCTCACCGGCGTCGTACAATGAGCAGTTCTTC. Combining the CDR3 with reference TRBV18 and TRBJ2-1 gives the whole variable domain NAGVMQNPRHLVRRRGQEARLRCSPMKGHSHVYWYRQLPEEGLKFMVYLQKENIIDESGMPKERFSAEFPKEGPSILRIQQVVRGDSAAYFCASSPASYNEQFFGPGTRLTVL.

The chain uses TRBV5-4 and TRBJ1-1, with D tentatively TRBD1 (5 bases). CDR1 is SGHNT and CDR2 is YYREEE in the germline V gene (reference sequence). CDR3 size: 13 residues. Trimming left V 6 bases short and J 11 bases short, with 20 bases between. DNA for the CDR3: TGTGCCAGCACCATTTCGGGGGTTCGGGCGGCTTTCTTT. This gives the protein CASTISGVRAAFF.

The rearrangement uses TRBV11-2 and TRBJ2-1; D is uncertain. Trimming took 5 bases from V and 9 from J, leaving 8 bases between them. The CDR3 loop spans 11 amino acids. Germline CDR1 SGHAT, CDR2 FQNNGV. In DNA, the CDR3 is TGTGCCAGCAGCCCCCCAGGTGAGCAGTTCTTC. Translating gives CASSPPGEQFF.

With regard to this clone: This CDR3 is also generated by other DNA sequences in the sample. The rearrangement links TRBV7-2 to TRBJ2-7, with TRBD2 matching 13 bases. This CDR3 contains 15 residues. Trimming took 3 bases from V and 1 from J; bases not matched to a gene: 0. CDR1 is SGHTA and CDR2 is FQGNSA in the germline V gene. The CDR3 loop is CASSLGLAGSYEQYF. The CDR3 DNA sequence: TGTGCCAGCAGCTTGGGACTAGCGGGGTCCTACGAGCAGTACTTC.

The chain uses TRBV28 and TRBJ2-1; 7 bases line up with TRBD2. The J segment lost 8 bases and the V segment lost 3 bases, leaving 7 bases of the junction unmatched. There are 14 residues in the CDR3. Germline assignment: CDR1 MDHEN and CDR2 SYDVKM. The CDR3 DNA sequence: TGTGCCAGCAGTTTCACGCGGGAGTGGGATGAGCAGTTCTTC. Translating it yields CASSFTREWDEQFF.

This clone was detected a few times. For the CDR3, the DNA is TGTGCCAGCAGCTTAACTTCGGGGTCCTACGAGCAGTACTTC. The encoded protein is CASSLTSGSYEQYF. The J gene is TRBJ2-7, the V gene TRBV7-2; D may be TRBD2 (5 bases). The CDR3 covers 14 residues. In germline, CDR1 is SGHTA, CDR2 FQGNSA. Trimming removed 2 bases at V and 1 base at J, with 9 bases between. The entire variable domain, with the rest obtained from reference TRBV7-2 and TRBJ2-7, is as follows: GAGVSQSPSNKVTEKGKDVELRCDPISGHTALYWYRQSLGQGLEFLIYFQGNSAPDKSGLPSDRFSAERTGGSVSTLTIQRTQQEDSAVYLCASSLTSGSYEQYFGPGTRLTVT.

The chain links TRBV19 to TRBJ2-3, with TRBD1 matching 7 bases. CDR3 size: 15 residues. CDR1 is LNHDA, CDR2 SQIVND, per germline (reference sequence). J lost 2 bases, V lost 6 bases, and 8 bases had no gene match. In DNA, the CDR3 is TGTGCCAGTAGGGGGGACAGAGTTGCCACAGATACGCAGTATTTT. Amino acids: CASRGDRVATDTQYF.

The chain employs TRBV11-2 and TRBJ2-2; D is unresolved. This CDR3 comprises 15 residues. V dropped 5 bases and J dropped 6 bases, with 16 bases sitting between them. CDR1 and CDR2 (germline): SGHAT, FQNNGV. CDR3 nucleotide sequence: TGTGCCAGCAGCACCACGGGCATGTTGGCCGGGGAGCTGTTTTTT. Its protein product is CASSTTGMLAGELFF.

This chain joins TRBV27 and TRBJ2-7; 10 bases match TRBD2. Trimming removed 0 bases from V and 3 bases from J; junction bases left unmatched: 5. This CDR3 has 16 amino acids. Germline V gives CDR1 MNHEY, CDR2 SMNVEV (reference sequence). CDR3 bases: TGTGCCAGCAGTTTATCGGGTCTAGCGGGAGTCTACGAGCAGTACTTC. This encodes CASSLSGLAGVYEQYF.

This sequence joins TRBV5-5 and TRBJ2-7; D might be TRBD1 (5 bases). The CDR3 runs to 13 residues. Germline lookup yields CDR1 SGHKS and CDR2 YYEKEE (reference sequence). Trimming took 5 bases from V and 4 from J, leaving 13 bases between them. The CDR3 nucleotides read TGTGCCAGCAGTCCCTGGGGCGGATACGAGCAGTACTTC. Protein: CASSPWGGYEQYF.

This clone was seen more than once but under ten times. This sequence joins TRBV29-1 and TRBJ1-5; no reliable D call. This CDR3 has 13 amino acids. The germline CDR1 and CDR2 sequences are SQVTM and ANQGSEA. The V end was cut by 3 bases, the J end by 2 bases, with 8 bases between. The CDR3 sequence is CSVDDGGNQPQHF. The CDR3 DNA is TGCAGCGTTGACGATGGGGGCAATCAGCCCCAGCATTTT.

This clone was counted only a few times. The genes are TRBV7-9 and TRBJ2-7; 9 bases agree with TRBD2. The CDR3 is made up of 15 amino acids. From germline, CDR1 is SEHNR and CDR2 FQNEAQ (reference sequence). Trimming cost V 7 bases and J 3 bases; bases outside gene matches: 10. CDR3 DNA: TGTGCCAGCACTCTTTCGGTAGCGGGAGTCTACGAGCAGTACTTC. This encodes CASTLSVAGVYEQYF.

The chain recombines TRBV5-1 with TRBJ2-7, with D maybe TRBD1 (6 bases). The CDR3 is 13 residues long. Germline values: CDR1 SGHRS, CDR2 YFSETQ. V was shortened by 0 bases and J by 5 bases, with 9 bases between the two germline ends. This CDR3 reads CASSLAEGDEQYF. CDR3 coding DNA: TGCGCCAGCAGCTTGGCCGAGGGGGACGAGCAGTACTTC.